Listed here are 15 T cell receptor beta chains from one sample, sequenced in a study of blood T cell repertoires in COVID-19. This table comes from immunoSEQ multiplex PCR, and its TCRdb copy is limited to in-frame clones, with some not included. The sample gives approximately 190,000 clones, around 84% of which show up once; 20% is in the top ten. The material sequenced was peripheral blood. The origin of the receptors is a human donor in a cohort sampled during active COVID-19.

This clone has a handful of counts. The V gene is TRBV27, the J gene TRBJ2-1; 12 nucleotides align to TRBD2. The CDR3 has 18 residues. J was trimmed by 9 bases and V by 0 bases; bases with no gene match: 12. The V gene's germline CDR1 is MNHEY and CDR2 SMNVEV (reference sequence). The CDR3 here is CASSLSMRLAGVQTEQFF. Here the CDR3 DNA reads TGTGCCAGCAGTTTATCGATGAGACTAGCGGGAGTACAGACTGAGCAGTTCTTC.

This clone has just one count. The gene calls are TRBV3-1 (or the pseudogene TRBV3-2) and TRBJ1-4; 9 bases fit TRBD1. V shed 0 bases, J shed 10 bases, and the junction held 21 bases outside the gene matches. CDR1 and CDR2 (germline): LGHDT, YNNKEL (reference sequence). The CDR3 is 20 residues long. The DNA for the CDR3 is TGTGCCAGCAGCCAAGATTTATCAGGGACAGGGTTTCAGGGGTTGCGAAAACTGTTTTTT. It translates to CASSQDLSGTGFQGLRKLFF.

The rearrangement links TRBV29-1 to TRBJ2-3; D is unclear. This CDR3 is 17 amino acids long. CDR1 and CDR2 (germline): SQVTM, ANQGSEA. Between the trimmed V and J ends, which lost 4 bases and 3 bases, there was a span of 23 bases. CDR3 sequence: CSVVWATPSSGTDTQYF. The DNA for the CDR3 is TGCAGCGTTGTATGGGCGACCCCATCAAGTGGGACAGATACGCAGTATTTT.

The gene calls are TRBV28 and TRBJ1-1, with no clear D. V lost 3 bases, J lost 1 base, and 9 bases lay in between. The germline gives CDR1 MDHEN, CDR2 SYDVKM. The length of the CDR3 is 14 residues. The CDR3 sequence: CASSFQAGNTEAFF. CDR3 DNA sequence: TGTGCCAGCAGTTTTCAGGCGGGGAACACTGAAGCTTTCTTT.

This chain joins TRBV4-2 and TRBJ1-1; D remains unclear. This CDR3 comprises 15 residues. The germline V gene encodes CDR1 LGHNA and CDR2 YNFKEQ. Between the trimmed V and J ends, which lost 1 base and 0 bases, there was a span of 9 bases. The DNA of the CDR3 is TGTGCCAGCAGCCAAGCATCCCAGGTGAACACTGAAGCTTTCTTT. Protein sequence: CASSQASQVNTEAFF.

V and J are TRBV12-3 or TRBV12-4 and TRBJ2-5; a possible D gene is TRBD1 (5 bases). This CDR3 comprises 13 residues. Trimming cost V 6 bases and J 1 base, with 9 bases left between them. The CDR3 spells CASRGVAQETQYF. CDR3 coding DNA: TGTGCCAGCAGAGGGGTAGCCCAAGAGACCCAGTACTTC.

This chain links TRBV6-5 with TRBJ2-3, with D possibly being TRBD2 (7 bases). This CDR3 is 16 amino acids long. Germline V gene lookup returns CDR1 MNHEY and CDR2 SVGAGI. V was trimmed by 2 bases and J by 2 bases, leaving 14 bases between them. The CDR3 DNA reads TGTGCCAGCAGTTACCCACAGGGAGGGAACACAGATACGCAGTATTTT. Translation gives CASSYPQGGNTDTQYF.

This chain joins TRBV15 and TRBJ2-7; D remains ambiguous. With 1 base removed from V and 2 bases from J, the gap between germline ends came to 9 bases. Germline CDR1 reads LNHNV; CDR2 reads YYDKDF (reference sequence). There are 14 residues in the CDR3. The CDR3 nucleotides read TGTGCCACCAGCAGAGCTCCAGGTACCTACGAGCAGTACTTC. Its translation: CATSRAPGTYEQYF.

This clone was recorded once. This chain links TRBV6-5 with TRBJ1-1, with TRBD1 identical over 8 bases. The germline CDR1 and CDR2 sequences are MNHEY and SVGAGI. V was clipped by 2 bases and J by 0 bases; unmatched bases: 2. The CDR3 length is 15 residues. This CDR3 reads CASSYPTGVNTEAFF. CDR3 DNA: TGTGCCAGCAGTTACCCGACAGGGGTGAACACTGAAGCTTTCTTT.

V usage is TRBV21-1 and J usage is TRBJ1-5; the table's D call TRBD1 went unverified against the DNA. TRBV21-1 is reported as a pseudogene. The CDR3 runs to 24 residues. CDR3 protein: CASSRKRKKHLDRAPVCSNQPQHF. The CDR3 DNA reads TGTGCCAGCAGCAGAAAGAGAAAGAAACACCTGGACAGGGCCCCGGTTTGTAGCAATCAGCCCCAGCATTTT.

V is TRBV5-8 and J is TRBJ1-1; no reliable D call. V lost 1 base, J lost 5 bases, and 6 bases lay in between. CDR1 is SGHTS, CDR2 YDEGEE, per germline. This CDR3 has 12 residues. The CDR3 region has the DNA TGTGCCAGCAGCTTGCGCGGGACTGAAGCTTTCTTT. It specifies CASSLRGTEAFF.

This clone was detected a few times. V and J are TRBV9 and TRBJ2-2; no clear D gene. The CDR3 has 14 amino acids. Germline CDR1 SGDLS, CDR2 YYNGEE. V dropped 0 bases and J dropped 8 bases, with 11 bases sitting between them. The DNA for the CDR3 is TGTGCCAGCAGCGTAGAGACACTCGGAGGGGAGCTGTTTTTT. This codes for CASSVETLGGELFF.

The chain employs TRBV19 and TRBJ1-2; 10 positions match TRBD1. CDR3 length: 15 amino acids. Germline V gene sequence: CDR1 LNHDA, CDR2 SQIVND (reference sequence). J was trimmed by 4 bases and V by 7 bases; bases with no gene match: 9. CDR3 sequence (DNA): TGTGCCAGTACCCTCCGGACAGGGGGAGGCTATGGCTACACCTTC. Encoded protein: CASTLRTGGGYGYTF. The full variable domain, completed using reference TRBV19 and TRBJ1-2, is DGGITQSPKYLFRKEGQNVTLSCEQNLNHDAMYWYRQDPGQGLRLIYYSQIVNDFQKGDIAEGYSVSREKKESFPLTVTSAQKNPTAFYLCASTLRTGGGYGYTFGSGTRLTVV.

CDR3 loop: CASSTRQVRTDTQYF. DNA for the CDR3: TGTGCCAGTAGTACTCGACAGGTACGAACAGATACGCAGTATTTT. The chain is built from TRBV19 and TRBJ2-3; TRBD1 might be the D (6 bases). The CDR3 consists of 15 residues. Per the germline V gene, CDR1 is LNHDA and CDR2 is SQIVND (reference sequence). V was clipped by 4 bases and J by 3 bases, with 14 bases between them.

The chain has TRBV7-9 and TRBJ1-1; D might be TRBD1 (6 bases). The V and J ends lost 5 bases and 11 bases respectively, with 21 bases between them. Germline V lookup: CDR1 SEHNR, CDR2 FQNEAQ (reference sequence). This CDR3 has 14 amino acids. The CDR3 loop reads CASSPHFSLGAAFF. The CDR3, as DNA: TGTGCCAGCAGCCCCCATTTTTCCTTGGGGGCGGCTTTCTTT.